The clone carrying this T cell receptor (beta chain) was counted a single time. No antigen is known for it. Some 10^5 TCR templates were measured in each sample. Clones were read by immunoSEQ multiplex PCR, and TCRdb kept only the in-frame ones, dropping some. The sample contains around 100,000 clones, roughly 94% of which appear only once. The data were taken from a study of siplizumab effects on memory and regulatory T cells. Study findings and constraints: Suppressive function of proliferating Tregs from siplizumab cultures was not confirmed.

Trimming took off 6 bases at V and 7 bases at J, with 15 bases between the two ends. CDR3 length: 14 residues. The germline V gene has CDR1 MNHNS and CDR2 SASEGT. The receptor was derived from a human donor in good health. The sample taken for sequencing was Tregs sorted from blood. This rearrangement joins TRBV6-1 to TRBJ1-4; D is unresolved. Here the CDR3 reads CASSATGVSEKLFF. The CDR3 nucleotides are TGTGCCAGCAGCGCTACTGGGGTTAGTGAAAAACTGTTTTTT.